This T cell receptor beta chain came from a study of shared clonotypes between healthy human individuals. The CDR3 spans 14 residues. Germline CDR1 and CDR2: GTSNPN and SVGIG (reference sequence). V dropped 3 bases and J dropped 6 bases, with 17 bases sitting between them. TCRdb keeps only in-frame clones here, not all; method: immunoSEQ multiplex PCR. The sample lists over a million clones, around 78% seen once, with roughly 0.62% in the top ten. This clone has just a few counts. Its antigen is as yet unknown. CD4+ cell separation produced CD45RA+ naive and CD45RA-negative memory subsets. Regarding the study as a whole: Generally, naive subsets came out with larger estimated richness than memory subsets.

The receptor was derived from a man between 18 and 35 years old in good health. Some clones in this sample may be carry-over from other donors' samples. The V and J genes are TRBV30 and TRBJ1-1; the D gene is possibly TRBD1 (5 bases). Sequencing was done on a sample of memory CD4+ T cells from PBMCs. Subset defined: CD45RA-negative fraction. The CDR3 DNA reads as TGTGCCTGGAGGGGGGATTCTTGGGAGCCTGAAGCTTTCTTT. This encodes CAWRGDSWEPEAFF.